The rows below give T cell receptor beta chains drawn from one sample of a study of blood T cell repertoires in COVID-19. Sequencing used immunoSEQ multiplex PCR; TCRdb keeps in-frame clones, though not all of them. This table holds 70,000 to 90,000 clones, approximately 85% found once. The sequencing sample was made of peripheral blood. The receptors stem from a man in his fifties with active COVID-19. The CDR3 runs from the conserved cysteine through the conserved F or W. A D gene is named only where the DNA matches it firmly. The listing skips clone size in some rows; elsewhere it reads once, few, many or a size class.

v_gene	abundance	d_gene	j_gene	CDR3aa	CDR3nt
TRBV19	.	TRBD1	TRBJ2-7	CASSTRDRGGTYEQYF	TGTGCCAGTAGTACCCGGGACAGGGGCGGAACATACGAGCAGTACTTC
TRBV28	.	.	TRBJ1-4	CASRTTGRYEKLFF	TGTGCCAGCAGGACCACAGGGCGCTATGAAAAACTGTTTTTT
TRBV4-3	.	.	TRBJ2-7	CASSQDTNGYEQYF	TGCGCCAGCAGCCAAGATACGAACGGTTACGAGCAGTACTTC
TRBV19	.	.	TRBJ2-7	CASSDPFRGTYEQYF	TGTGCCAGTAGTGACCCCTTCCGGGGGACCTACGAGCAGTACTTC
TRBV4-3	.	TRBD2	TRBJ2-3	CASSQEEAGGPRTDTQYF	TGCGCCAGCAGCCAAGAGGAGGCGGGAGGGCCTAGGACAGATACGCAGTATTTT
TRBV28	.	TRBD1	TRBJ1-2	CASSLHQTGLNYGYTF	TGTGCCAGCAGCCTACATCAGACAGGGCTCAACTATGGCTACACCTTC
TRBV7-2	.	TRBD1	TRBJ2-5	CASSLATGGKTQYF	TGTGCCAGCAGCTTAGCGACAGGGGGAAAGACCCAGTACTTC
TRBV6-6	.	.	TRBJ1-6	CASGPGLGGNSPLHF	TGTGCCAGCGGCCCCGGTTTAGGAGGGAATTCACCCCTCCACTTT
TRBV27	.	.	TRBJ2-7	CASSAGQPYEQYF	TGTGCCAGCAGTGCGGGACAGCCCTACGAGCAGTACTTC
TRBV5-1	.	.	TRBJ1-2	CASTGSLISYGYTF	TGCGCCAGTACCGGGTCCTTAATCTCCTATGGCTACACCTTC
TRBV7-9	.	TRBD2	TRBJ2-5	CASSLTGGGPGVYF	TGTGCCAGCAGCTTAACGGGGGGAGGCCCTGGTGTGTACTTC
TRBV6-5	once	.	TRBJ1-4	CASGTGLGREKLFF	TGTGCCAGCGGAACCGGACTCGGACGCGAAAAACTGTTTTTT
TRBV28	.	TRBD1	TRBJ1-1	CASSAAGTGNAEAFF	TGTGCCAGCAGTGCAGCCGGGACAGGCAACGCTGAAGCTTTCTTT
TRBV7-9	.	TRBD2	TRBJ2-3	CASSPGTSGGVDTQYF	TGTGCCAGCAGCCCGGGGACTAGCGGGGGTGTGGATACGCAGTATTTT
TRBV11-3	.	TRBD2	TRBJ2-3	CASSLGGLAGDTQYF	TGTGCCAGCAGCTTAGGGGGACTAGCGGGAGATACGCAGTATTTT
TRBV6-5	.	TRBD2	TRBJ2-1	CASSYSGLANNEQFF	TGTGCCAGCAGTTACTCGGGACTAGCGAACAATGAGCAGTTCTTC
TRBV28	.	.	TRBJ1-6	CASSLFYRASSYNSPLHF	TGTGCCAGCAGTTTGTTTTACAGGGCGAGCTCCTATAATTCACCCCTCCACTTT
TRBV5-1	.	.	TRBJ1-2	CASSPTGGNYGYTF	TGCGCCAGCAGCCCCACGGGGGGAAACTATGGCTACACCTTC
TRBV5-4	.	TRBD2	TRBJ2-3	CASSRTSGRSDTQYF	TGTGCCAGCAGCAGGACTAGCGGGAGGTCAGATACGCAGTATTTT
TRBV18	few	.	TRBJ2-4	CASSLGGAQDIQYF	TGTGCCAGCTCTTTAGGGGGGGCGCAGGACATTCAGTACTTC
TRBV5-1	.	TRBD1	TRBJ2-4	CASSLGSGGLAKNIQYF	TGCGCCAGCAGCTTAGGGTCAGGGGGCCTAGCCAAAAACATTCAGTACTTC
TRBV7-2	.	TRBD1	TRBJ1-4	CASSYQQGPNEKLFF	TGTGCCAGCAGTTACCAACAGGGGCCTAATGAAAAACTGTTTTTT
TRBV5-1	.	TRBD1	TRBJ1-2	CASSTDRAVGGYTF	TGCGCCAGCAGCACGGACAGGGCGGTTGGTGGCTACACCTTC
TRBV28	.	.	TRBJ1-1	CASTNWGVEAFF	TGTGCCAGCACTAATTGGGGGGTTGAAGCTTTCTTT